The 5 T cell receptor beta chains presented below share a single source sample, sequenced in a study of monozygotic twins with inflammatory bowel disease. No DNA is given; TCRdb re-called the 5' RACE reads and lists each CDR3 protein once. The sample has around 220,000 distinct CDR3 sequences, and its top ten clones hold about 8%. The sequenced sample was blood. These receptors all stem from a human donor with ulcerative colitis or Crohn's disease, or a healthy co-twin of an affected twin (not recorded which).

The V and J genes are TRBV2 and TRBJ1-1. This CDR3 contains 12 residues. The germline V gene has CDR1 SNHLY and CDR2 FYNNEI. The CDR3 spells CASSDRALEAFF.

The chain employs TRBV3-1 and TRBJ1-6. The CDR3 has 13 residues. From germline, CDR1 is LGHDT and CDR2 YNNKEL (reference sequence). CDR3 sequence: CASSREEESPLHF.

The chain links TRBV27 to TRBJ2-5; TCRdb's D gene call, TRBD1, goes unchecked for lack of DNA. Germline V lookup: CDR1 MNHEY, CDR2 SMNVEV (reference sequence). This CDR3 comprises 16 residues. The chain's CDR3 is CASSFLRTGYQETQYF.

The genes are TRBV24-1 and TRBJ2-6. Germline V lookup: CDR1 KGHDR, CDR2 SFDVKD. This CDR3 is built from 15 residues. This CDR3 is CATSDIHSGANVLTF.

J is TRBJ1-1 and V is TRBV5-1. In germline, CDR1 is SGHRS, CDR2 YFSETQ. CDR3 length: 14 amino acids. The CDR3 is CASSTGDQNTEAFF.